A single count supports the clone carrying this TCR beta chain. The PCR ran on 60 Vbeta and 13 Jbeta primers. The table came from immunoSEQ multiplex PCR; TCRdb's copy has only in-frame clones and leaves some out. The repertoire holds about 130,000 clones, with 80% to 90% as singletons. The length of the CDR3 is 14 residues. Germline CDR1 is MDHEN and CDR2 is SYDVKM. Germline trimming cut 10 bases from V and 2 bases from J; bases unmatched to any gene: 10. This sample stems from a study of cytomegalovirus exposure and HLA in healthy donors. The sequenced material came from PBMCs. The rearrangement joins TRBV28 to TRBJ1-2; 7 nucleotides agree with TRBD1. The TCR was taken from a woman in her thirties in good health and CMV-seronegative. CDR3 protein: CAIGKMGQNYGYTF. Here the CDR3 DNA reads TGTGCCATCGGGAAAATGGGACAGAACTATGGCTACACCTTC.